This T cell receptor beta chain originates from a study of OX40 agonist ivuxolimab in advanced cancers. Across the whole study: Six ivuxolimab dose levels, 0.01 to 10 mg/kg, were given intravenously every 2 weeks.

The study, taken as a whole, reports: Blood T cells, both CD4+ and CD8+, expanded clonally by week 6 at 0.1 to 3.0 mg/kg. A proportion of nonresponders additionally exhibited low normalized T-cell clonal expansion.

Regarding this clone: Its antigen is still unknown.

Baseline, cycle 4 day 1, and cycle 7 day 1 were the blood sampling points. TCRdb's copy holds only in-frame clones and misses some; the assay was immunoSEQ multiplex PCR. Altogether 50,000 or so clones are present, roughly 92% being singletons, with the ten largest covering over 10%. This clonotype originated in an adult with an advanced solid tumor such as melanoma, head and neck, liver or kidney cancer. This specimen consisted of CD4+ or CD8+ T cells sorted from blood, obtained in a trial of the OX40 agonist ivuxolimab.

The CDR3 loop reads CASSLAGGSYEQYF. The CDR3 nucleotides are TGTGCCAGCAGCTTGGCGGGAGGCTCCTACGAGCAGTACTTC. The chain carries TRBV7-3 and TRBJ2-7; 8 bases map to TRBD2. The V gene end was trimmed by 3 bases and the J gene end by 0 bases; junction bases not matched to a gene: 1. This CDR3 region has 14 residues. Germline CDR1 is SGHTA and CDR2 is FQGTGA.